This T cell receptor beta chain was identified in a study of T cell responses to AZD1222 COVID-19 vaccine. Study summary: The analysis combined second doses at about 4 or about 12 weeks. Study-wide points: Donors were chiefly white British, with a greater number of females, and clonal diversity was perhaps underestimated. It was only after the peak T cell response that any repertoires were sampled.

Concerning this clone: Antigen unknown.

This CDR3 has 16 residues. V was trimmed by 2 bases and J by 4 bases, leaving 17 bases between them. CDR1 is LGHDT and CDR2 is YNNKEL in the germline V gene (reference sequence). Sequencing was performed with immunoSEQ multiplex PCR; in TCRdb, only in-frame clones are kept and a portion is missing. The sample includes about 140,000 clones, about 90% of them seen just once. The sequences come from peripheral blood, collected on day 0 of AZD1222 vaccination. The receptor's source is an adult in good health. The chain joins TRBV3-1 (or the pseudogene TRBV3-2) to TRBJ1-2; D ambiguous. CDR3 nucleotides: TGTGCCAGCAGCCAACAGTCCGGCAGATTTGTCTATGGCTACACCTTC. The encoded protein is CASSQQSGRFVYGYTF.